What follows is one T cell receptor beta chain and its context. Its antigen is undetermined. The time point denotes: cycle 4 day 1 (C4D1), after more than five weeks of nivolumab. In every patient, relapse followed autologous stem cell transplantation, while exposure to brentuximab vedotin differed. Best outcomes ranged across complete response, partial response and progressive disease. CDR1 and CDR2 from the germline V gene are SGHNT and YYREEE (reference sequence). The ends lost 7 bases at V and 2 bases at J; junction bases unmatched: 8. The CDR3 sequence is 14 residues long. The repertoire was sequenced with immunoSEQ multiplex PCR; TCRdb's copy has only in-frame clones and lacks some. This sample has just under 65,000 clones; 91% occur once, and the top ten carry over 9%. These data are taken from a study of PD-1 blockade in classical Hodgkin lymphoma. Study findings and constraints: Patients starting nivolumab less than 1 year after ASCT had lower diversity and were excluded from later analyses. Prior to therapy, complete responders displayed diversity much like that of newly diagnosed patients. Why repertoires differed is undefined; disease activity or prior therapy possibly contributed.

The source of this sequence is a human donor with classical Hodgkin lymphoma. The specimen comprised peripheral blood mononuclear cells (PBMCs), sampled before the fourth cycle of nivolumab. The chain employs TRBV5-4 and TRBJ1-2; 7 bases fit TRBD1. For the CDR3, the DNA is TGTGCCAGCGTCCCAGGGGGGGACAACTATGGCTACACCTTC. Translated: CASVPGGDNYGYTF.